One and the same sample provided the 28 T cell receptor beta chains below, sequenced in a study of long-term antiretroviral therapy in people with HIV. An immunoSEQ assay, version v3.0, was performed at survey level. The data were produced by immunoSEQ multiplex PCR, yet TCRdb's version contains in-frame clones alone and is incomplete. The sample has roughly 17,000 clones; 85% to 95% are singletons. The material was unsorted PBMCs, obtained less than 13 years after starting antiretroviral therapy. These receptors were obtained from a man aged 25 to 40 with HIV.

This clone appeared once. The J gene is TRBJ2-5, the V gene TRBV6-1; TRBD2 might be the D (5 bases). CDR1 MNHNS and CDR2 SASEGT come from the germline V gene. V was clipped by 6 bases and J by 5 bases, with 13 bases between them. The CDR3 length is 13 residues. For the CDR3, the DNA is TGTGCCAGCAGGGACGGGAATGGGGAGACCCAGTACTTC. Amino acid sequence: CASRDGNGETQYF.

The rearrangement joins TRBV4-2 to TRBJ2-5; 9 positions match TRBD1. V shed 4 bases and J 4 bases; nucleotides not matched to a gene: 7. The CDR3 is 15 residues long. Germline lookup yields CDR1 LGHNA and CDR2 YNFKEQ. In nucleotides, the CDR3 is TGTGCCAGCAGCCCAAGAGGGGGACAGGGAGAGACCCAGTACTTC. Protein: CASSPRGGQGETQYF.

The CDR3 nucleotides are TGTGCCAGCAGTTTAGGGGCCAGGGAGACCTATGGCTACACCTTC. Translating gives CASSLGARETYGYTF. The chain links TRBV28 to TRBJ1-2, with D tentatively TRBD1 (5 bases). CDR1 and CDR2 from the germline V gene are MDHEN and SYDVKM. CDR3 length equals 15 residues. V lost 2 bases, J lost 4 bases, and 14 bases lay in between.

The chain uses TRBV6-5 and TRBJ2-3; TRBD1 is a possible D gene (6 bases). V shed 5 bases and J shed 6 bases, with 12 bases lying between them. The CDR3 consists of 13 residues. The germline V gene has CDR1 MNHEY and CDR2 SVGAGI. The CDR3 DNA follows: TGTGCCAGCAGTGGGGACATCCAGGATACGCAGTATTTT. Translated, it gives CASSGDIQDTQYF.

The chain has TRBV14 and TRBJ1-1; tentatively, D is TRBD1 (6 bases). CDR1 SGHDN and CDR2 FVKESK come from the germline V gene. CDR3 length equals 14 residues. V lost 5 bases to trimming and J lost 3 bases, with 13 bases between them. Here the CDR3 DNA reads TGTGCCAGCAGCGAGGGACATCCAGACACTGAAGCTTTCTTT. Protein sequence: CASSEGHPDTEAFF.

The gene calls are TRBV29-1 and TRBJ2-3; D is possibly TRBD2 (5 bases). Trimming shortened V by 6 bases and J by 4 bases, and 5 bases separated the two germline ends. Per the germline V gene, CDR1 is SQVTM and CDR2 is ANQGSEA. The CDR3 consists of 10 residues. CDR3 sequence: CSVGADTQYF. CDR3 DNA sequence: TGCAGCGTCGGGGCAGATACGCAGTATTTT.

This clone was seen only once. This chain connects TRBV5-4 to TRBJ1-2, with unresolved D. The germline CDR1 and CDR2 sequences are SGHNT and YYREEE (reference sequence). The CDR3 loop spans 13 amino acids. Trimming stripped 4 bases from V and 3 bases from J, with 10 bases between. DNA for the CDR3: TGTGCCAGCAGCCGAAACGGGGACTATGGCTACACCTTC. It is translated as CASSRNGDYGYTF.

J is TRBJ1-1 and V is TRBV7-9; D is perhaps TRBD1 (6 bases). Germline CDR1 is SEHNR and CDR2 is FQNEAQ (reference sequence). CDR3 size: 17 residues. V lost 5 bases and J lost 0, with 19 bases in between. The CDR3 DNA reads as TGTGCCAGCAGCGTCGAGTCGGGGGCCGGATTGAACACTGAAGCTTTCTTT. Protein sequence: CASSVESGAGLNTEAFF.

The chain has TRBV7-2 and TRBJ1-1; D is undetermined. CDR1 and CDR2 from the germline V gene are SGHTA and FQGNSA. This CDR3 has 12 residues. V shed 1 base and J shed 8 bases, with 8 bases lying between them. The DNA of the CDR3 is TGTGCCAGCAGCTTAGGGCACTTCGAAGCTTTCTTT. Translated: CASSLGHFEAFF.

The chain combines TRBV7-6 with TRBJ2-7, with 7 nucleotides matching TRBD1. The trim removed 5 bases at V and 4 bases at J, leaving 8 bases unmatched. Germline-derived CDR1 and CDR2 are SGHVS and FNYEAQ. There are 14 residues in the CDR3. The CDR3 DNA reads TGTGCCAGCAGCCGAGACAGGGTCGATTACGAGCAGTACTTC. Protein product: CASSRDRVDYEQYF.

The V call is TRBV5-4, the J call TRBJ2-3; TRBD2 aligns across 12 bases. The CDR3 loop spans 15 amino acids. V was clipped by 4 bases and J by 3 bases; unmatched bases: 3. From germline, CDR1 is SGHNT and CDR2 YYREEE (reference sequence). The DNA for the CDR3 is TGTGCCAGCAGCACCGGACTAGCGGGGACAGATACGCAGTATTTT. Amino acid sequence: CASSTGLAGTDTQYF. The variable domain in full, with the rest retrieved from reference TRBV5-4 and TRBJ2-3, is ETGVTQSPTHLIKTRGQQVTLRCSSQSGHNTVSWYQQALGQGPQFIFQYYREEENGRGNFPPRFSGLQFPNYSSELNVNALELDDSALYLCASSTGLAGTDTQYFGPGTRLTVL.

The chain is built from TRBV7-3 and TRBJ2-1, with no clear D. This CDR3 spans 11 amino acids. The V end lost 2 bases, the J end lost 7 bases, and 3 bases lay between the germline ends. Germline assignment: CDR1 SGHTA and CDR2 FQGTGA. The CDR3 protein is CASSLGNEQFF. CDR3 sequence (DNA): TGTGCCAGCAGCTTAGGTAATGAGCAGTTCTTC.

This rearrangement joins TRBV5-6 to TRBJ2-5; D not certain. Deletions cut 3 bases from V and 2 bases from J, with 8 bases between. Germline CDR1 and CDR2: SGHDT and YYEEEE. CDR3 length: 13 residues. CDR3 protein: CASSSGSQETQYF. CDR3 coding DNA: TGTGCCAGCAGCTCCGGGTCTCAAGAGACCCAGTACTTC.

This clone appeared a single time. This chain uses TRBV5-4 with TRBJ2-2; D not resolved. The germline V gene has CDR1 SGHNT and CDR2 YYREEE (reference sequence). V was cut by 2 bases and J by 4 bases, with 12 bases left in between. The CDR3 is made up of 15 amino acids. The CDR3 protein is CASSLYAVGTGELFF. The CDR3, as DNA: TGTGCCAGCAGCTTATATGCCGTAGGCACCGGGGAGCTGTTTTTT. The variable domain in full, completed from reference TRBV5-4 and TRBJ2-2, reads ETGVTQSPTHLIKTRGQQVTLRCSSQSGHNTVSWYQQALGQGPQFIFQYYREEENGRGNFPPRFSGLQFPNYSSELNVNALELDDSALYLCASSLYAVGTGELFFGEGSRLTVL.

The chain has TRBV7-8 and TRBJ2-1; D remains ambiguous. V lost 4 bases, J lost 3 bases, and 4 bases lay in between. Germline values: CDR1 SGHVS, CDR2 FQNEAQ. This CDR3 has 12 residues. The CDR3: CASSSNYNEQFF. Written as DNA, the CDR3 is TGTGCCAGCAGCTCCAACTACAATGAGCAGTTCTTC.

J is TRBJ2-7 and V is TRBV6-6; D is possibly TRBD1 or TRBD2 (5 bases each). The ends were cut back, 11 bases at V and 7 bases at J, with 18 bases in the middle. This CDR3 is 12 amino acids long. Germline lookup yields CDR1 MNHNY and CDR2 SVGAGI (reference sequence). As DNA, the CDR3 is TGTGCCTGCCCCGCCGGGGCGGATGAGCAGTACGTC. Its translation: CACPAGADEQYV.

A single count supports this clone. The gene calls are TRBV5-6 and TRBJ2-7; possible D gene TRBD1, 6 bases. The germline V gene encodes CDR1 SGHDT and CDR2 YYEEEE. V shed 2 bases and J shed 0 bases, with 12 bases lying between them. The CDR3 sequence is 15 residues long. In nucleotides, the CDR3 is TGTGCCAGCAGCTTCGGGACACATTTCTCCTACGAGCAGTACTTC. Encoded protein: CASSFGTHFSYEQYF.

This sequence joins TRBV6-6 and TRBJ2-5, with D perhaps TRBD2 (7 bases). V dropped 0 bases and J dropped 2 bases, with 10 bases sitting between them. CDR1 and CDR2 from the germline V gene are MNHNY and SVGAGI (reference sequence). The CDR3 sequence is 15 residues long. As DNA, the CDR3 is TGTGCCAGCAGTTACTCAAGGGGGGGACAAGAGACCCAGTACTTC. Translation: CASSYSRGGQETQYF.

V is TRBV7-9 and J is TRBJ2-5; 11 nucleotides match TRBD2. Looked up from germline, CDR1 is SEHNR and CDR2 is FQNEAQ (reference sequence). This CDR3 is 16 amino acids long. Trimming at V came to 4 bases and at J to 2 bases, leaving 6 bases not matched to a gene. CDR3 DNA sequence: TGTGCCAGCAGCTCACTAGCGGGGGTTATACAAGAGACCCAGTACTTC. Translating gives CASSSLAGVIQETQYF.

This rearrangement joins TRBV27 to TRBJ2-2; D is unresolved. Trimming removed 2 bases at V and 0 bases at J, with 7 bases between. This CDR3 spans 15 amino acids. Germline-derived CDR1 and CDR2 are MNHEY and SMNVEV (reference sequence). CDR3 nucleotide sequence: TGTGCCAGCAGTTTAGTGTTCCCGAACACCGGGGAGCTGTTTTTT. Translation: CASSLVFPNTGELFF.

This clone was seen once. V is TRBV27 and J is TRBJ1-6; D is unresolved. Between the trimmed V and J ends, which lost 5 bases and 3 bases, there was a span of 2 bases. Germline V gene lookup returns CDR1 MNHEY and CDR2 SMNVEV (reference sequence). The CDR3 covers 12 residues. The CDR3 is CASSIYNSPLHF. CDR3 nucleotide sequence: TGTGCCAGCAGTATCTATAATTCACCCCTCCACTTT.

V and J are TRBV18 and TRBJ2-5; TRBD1 matches 10 bases. After removal of 5 bases from V and 1 base from J, the junction contained 4 bases not matched to a gene. Germline lookup yields CDR1 KGHSH and CDR2 LQKENI. CDR3 size: 15 residues. The CDR3: CASSNRQGAQETQYF. The CDR3, as DNA: TGTGCCAGCTCAAATCGACAGGGGGCCCAAGAGACCCAGTACTTC.

The V call is TRBV11-2, the J call TRBJ2-7; no clear D. Trimming removed 2 bases at V and 3 bases at J, with 11 bases between. This CDR3 spans 14 amino acids. Germline-derived CDR1 and CDR2 are SGHAT and FQNNGV. The DNA of the CDR3 is TGTGCCAGCAGCTTAAATAGAGGTTACTACGAGCAGTACTTC. Encoded protein: CASSLNRGYYEQYF.

The genes are TRBV10-3 and TRBJ1-2; D gene unclear. The CDR3 extends over 13 amino acids. Germline V gene lookup returns CDR1 ENHRY and CDR2 SYGVKD. The V and J ends lost 0 bases and 8 bases respectively, with 10 bases between them. The CDR3 loop reads CAISESLGGGYTF. CDR3 nucleotides: TGTGCCATCAGTGAGTCGTTAGGCGGGGGCTACACCTTC.

CDR3 amino acids: CASSYGIRSGYTF. DNA of the CDR3: TGTGCCAGCAGTTACGGAATTAGGTCTGGCTACACCTTC. The V gene is TRBV6-5, the J gene TRBJ1-2; D not certain. The CDR3 spans 13 residues. Germline values: CDR1 MNHEY, CDR2 SVGAGI. Trimming removed 2 bases from V and 7 bases from J, with 11 bases in between.

This clone has only one observation. This chain links TRBV6-5 with TRBJ2-7; 7 nucleotides agree with TRBD2. Looked up from germline, CDR1 is MNHEY and CDR2 is SVGAGI. This CDR3 has 11 residues. Trimming removed 6 bases from V and 5 bases from J; junction bases left unmatched: 1. CDR3 coding DNA: TGTGCCAGCAGAGGACTAGACGAGCAGTACGTC. This translates into CASRGLDEQYV.

The chain employs TRBV7-9 and TRBJ1-5; D ambiguous. The CDR3 is 14 residues long. Germline V gives CDR1 SEHNR, CDR2 FQNEAQ (reference sequence). Trimming pared 6 bases from V and 4 bases from J, leaving 13 bases between. The DNA for the CDR3 is TGTGCCAGCAGTTCTACGGACGGGAATCAGCCCCAGCATTTT. Its translation: CASSSTDGNQPQHF.

V gene TRBV10-2 combines with J gene TRBJ2-6; D uncertain. Germline V gene lookup returns CDR1 WSHSY and CDR2 SAAADI. Deletions cut 3 bases from V and 0 bases from J, with 9 bases between. The CDR3 consists of 16 residues. CDR3 region: CASSEGRFSGANVLTF. The CDR3 DNA sequence: TGCGCCAGCAGTGAAGGGCGGTTCTCTGGGGCCAACGTCCTGACTTTC.